The 7 T cell receptor beta chains listed next were all sequenced from one sample in a study of T cells in women clearing cervical HPV infection. Some clones are missing from TCRdb's copy, which holds only in-frame ones; the method was immunoSEQ multiplex PCR. The sample includes more than 45,000 clones. Sequenced material: blood buffy coat. These TCRs come from a woman between 18 and 75 years old with a cervical HPV16 infection that either progressed to CIN3+ or cleared (not recorded which).

Comments on this clone: The sequence runs out 3 residues before the end of the CDR3; the remainder is reconstructed from the germline J gene. The chain joins TRBV19 to TRBJ2-7; D remains ambiguous. The V end was cut by 6 bases, the J end by 6 bases, with 9 bases between. Per the germline V gene, CDR1 is LNHDA and CDR2 is SQIVND (reference sequence). This CDR3 contains 11 residues. Partial CDR3 DNA: TGTGCCAGTAGCTCCGCGGCCGAG. The encoded protein is CASSSAAE. The full CDR3 protein is CASSSAAEQYF.

As regards this clone: The read is 3 residues too short to cover the CDR3 end, so that end is filled in from the germline J gene. The chain carries TRBV20-1 and TRBJ1-1, with unresolved D. CDR1 is DFQATT, CDR2 SNEGSKA, per germline (reference sequence). V shed 3 bases and J shed 0 bases, with 14 bases lying between them. This CDR3 spans 15 amino acids. CDR3 DNA (partial): TGCAGTGCTAGGGCTCGGCGGGTAGTGAACACTGAA. The encoded protein is CSARARRVVNTE. The CDR3 in full is CSARARRVVNTEAFF.

As for this clone: The read terminates 3 residues ahead of where the CDR3 ends, so the germline J gene completes it. The V and J genes are TRBV5-1 and TRBJ2-1, with 11 nucleotides matching TRBD2. The CDR3 consists of 15 residues. Germline V lookup: CDR1 SGHRS, CDR2 YFSETQ. Trimming cost V 3 bases and J 5 bases; bases outside gene matches: 4. CDR3 in amino acids: CASSSGLAEDNEQFF. The covered CDR3 bases are TGCGCCAGCAGCTCGGGACTAGCGGAAGACAATGAG.

A word on this clone: The sequenced fragment ends 3 residues before the CDR3 boundary, so the rest is inferred from the germline J gene. This rearrangement joins TRBV15 to TRBJ2-3, with 8 bases aligning to TRBD1. CDR3 length: 15 residues. J was trimmed by 2 bases and V by 6 bases; bases with no gene match: 7. In germline, CDR1 is LNHNV, CDR2 YYDKDF (reference sequence). The sequenced part of the CDR3 DNA is TGTGCCACCAGAATTGGACAGGGATTCACAGATACG. Translating it yields CATRIGQGFTDT. The complete CDR3 reads CATRIGQGFTDTQYF.

A word on this clone: The read gets to within 3 residues of the CDR3 end, and the germline J gene fills in the rest. The V call is TRBV18, the J call TRBJ1-2; D gene ambiguous. This CDR3 contains 17 residues. Germline CDR1 reads KGHSH; CDR2 reads LQKENI. V lost 0 bases to trimming and J lost 6 bases, with 20 bases between them. CDR3 region: CASSPPITPRGIHGYTF. The sequenced CDR3 bases are TGTGCCAGCTCACCACCGATCACCCCGCGGGGTATTCATGGC.

In the case of this clone: The CDR3 end falls 3 residues outside the read, so it is completed with the germline J gene. V gene TRBV20-1 combines with J gene TRBJ2-3, with TRBD1 as a possible D gene (6 bases). Germline CDR1 and CDR2: DFQATT and SNEGSKA (reference sequence). The CDR3 sequence is 14 residues long. Trimming removed 1 base at V and 3 bases at J, with 11 bases between. Here the CDR3 reads CSARGWTVTDTQYF. The sequenced CDR3 bases are TGCAGTGCTAGAGGGTGGACAGTTACAGATACG.

On this clone: The CDR3 end falls 3 residues outside the read, so it is completed with the germline J gene. The chain carries TRBV11-2 and TRBJ2-4, with 11 bases aligning to TRBD2. The V gene's germline CDR1 is SGHAT and CDR2 FQNNGV. The CDR3 is made up of 14 amino acids. The CDR3 reads CASSPQGLAVDQYF. The part of the CDR3 DNA that was read is TGTGCCAGCAGCCCACAGGGACTAGCGGTGGAT.